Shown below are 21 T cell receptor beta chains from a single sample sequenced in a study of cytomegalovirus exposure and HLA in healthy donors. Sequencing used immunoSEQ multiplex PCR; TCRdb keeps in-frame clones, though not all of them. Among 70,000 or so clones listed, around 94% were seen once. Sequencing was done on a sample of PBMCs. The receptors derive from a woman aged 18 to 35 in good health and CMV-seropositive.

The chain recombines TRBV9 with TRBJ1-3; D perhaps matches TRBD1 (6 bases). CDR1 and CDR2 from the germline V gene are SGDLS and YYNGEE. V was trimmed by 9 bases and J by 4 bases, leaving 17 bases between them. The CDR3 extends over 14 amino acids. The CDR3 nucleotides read TGTGCCACCTCCGTAGGGGGACAAGGAAACACCATATATTTT. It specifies CATSVGGQGNTIYF.

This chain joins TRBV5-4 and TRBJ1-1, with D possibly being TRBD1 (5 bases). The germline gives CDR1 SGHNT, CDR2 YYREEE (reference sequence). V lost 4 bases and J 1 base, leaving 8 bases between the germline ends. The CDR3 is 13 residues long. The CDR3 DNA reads TGTGCCAGCAGCCCCGGACAGAACACTGAAGCTTTCTTT. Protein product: CASSPGQNTEAFF.

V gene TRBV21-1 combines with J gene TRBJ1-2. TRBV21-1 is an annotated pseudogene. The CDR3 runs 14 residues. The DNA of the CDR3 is TGTGCCAGCAGCAAAGGCCCGGCTAACTATGGCTACACCTTC. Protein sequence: CASSKGPANYGYTF.

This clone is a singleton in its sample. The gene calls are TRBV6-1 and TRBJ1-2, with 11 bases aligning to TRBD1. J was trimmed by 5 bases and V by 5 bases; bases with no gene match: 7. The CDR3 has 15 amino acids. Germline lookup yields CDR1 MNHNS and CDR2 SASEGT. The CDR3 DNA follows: TGTGCCAGCAGTAAACCGGGACAGGGGGAGTATGGCTACACCTTC. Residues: CASSKPGQGEYGYTF.

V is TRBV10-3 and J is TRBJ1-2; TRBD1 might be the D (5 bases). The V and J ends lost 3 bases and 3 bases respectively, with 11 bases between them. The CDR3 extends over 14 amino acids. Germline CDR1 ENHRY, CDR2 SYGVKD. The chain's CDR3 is CAISEGGGDYGYTF. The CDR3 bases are TGTGCCATCAGTGAAGGCGGGGGGGACTATGGCTACACCTTC.

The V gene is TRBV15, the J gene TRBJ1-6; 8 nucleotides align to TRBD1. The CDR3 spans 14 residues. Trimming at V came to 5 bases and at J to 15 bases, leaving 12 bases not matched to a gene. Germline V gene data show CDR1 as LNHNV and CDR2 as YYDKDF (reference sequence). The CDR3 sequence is CATSLELGQELLHF. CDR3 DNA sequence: TGTGCCACCAGCTTAGAGTTGGGACAGGAACTCCTCCACTTT. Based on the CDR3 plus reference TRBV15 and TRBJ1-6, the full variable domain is DAMVIQNPRYQVTQFGKPVTLSCSQTLNHNVMYWYQQKSSQAPKLLFHYYDKDFNNEADTPDNFQSRRPNTSFCFLDIRSPGLGDTAMYLCATSLELGQELLHFGNGTRLTVT.

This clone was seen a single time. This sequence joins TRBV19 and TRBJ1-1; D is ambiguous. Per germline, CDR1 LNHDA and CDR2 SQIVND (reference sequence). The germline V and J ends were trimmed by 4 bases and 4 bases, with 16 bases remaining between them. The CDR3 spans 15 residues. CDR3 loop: CASSRLTGVGTEAFF. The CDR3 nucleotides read TGTGCCAGTAGTAGACTGACCGGGGTCGGCACTGAAGCTTTCTTT. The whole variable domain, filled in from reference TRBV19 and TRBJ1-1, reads DGGITQSPKYLFRKEGQNVTLSCEQNLNHDAMYWYRQDPGQGLRLIYYSQIVNDFQKGDIAEGYSVSREKKESFPLTVTSAQKNPTAFYLCASSRLTGVGTEAFFGQGTRLTVV.

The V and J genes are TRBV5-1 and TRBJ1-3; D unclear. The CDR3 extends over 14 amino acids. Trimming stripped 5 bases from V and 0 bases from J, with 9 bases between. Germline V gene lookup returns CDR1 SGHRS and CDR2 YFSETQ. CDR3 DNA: TGCGCCAGCAGTTCCGGGAGCTCTGGAAACACCATATATTTT. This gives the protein CASSSGSSGNTIYF.

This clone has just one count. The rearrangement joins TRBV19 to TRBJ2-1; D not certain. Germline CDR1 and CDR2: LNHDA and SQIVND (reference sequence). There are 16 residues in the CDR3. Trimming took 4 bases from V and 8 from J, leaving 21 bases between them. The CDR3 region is CASSTWQVTAGDEQFF. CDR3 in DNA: TGTGCCAGTAGTACCTGGCAGGTCACAGCCGGCGATGAGCAGTTCTTC.

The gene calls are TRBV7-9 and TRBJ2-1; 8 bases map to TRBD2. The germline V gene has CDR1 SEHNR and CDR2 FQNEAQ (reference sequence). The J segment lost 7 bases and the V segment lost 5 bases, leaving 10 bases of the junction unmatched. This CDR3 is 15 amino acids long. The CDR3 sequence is CASSPRGSGINEQFF. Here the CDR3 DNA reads TGTGCCAGCAGCCCCCGTGGTAGCGGGATAAATGAGCAGTTCTTC.

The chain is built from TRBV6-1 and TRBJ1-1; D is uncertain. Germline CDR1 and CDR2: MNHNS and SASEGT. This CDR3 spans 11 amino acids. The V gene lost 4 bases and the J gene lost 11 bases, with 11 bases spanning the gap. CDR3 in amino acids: CASSAQGRAFF. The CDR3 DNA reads TGTGCCAGCAGTGCCCAAGGGAGGGCTTTCTTT.

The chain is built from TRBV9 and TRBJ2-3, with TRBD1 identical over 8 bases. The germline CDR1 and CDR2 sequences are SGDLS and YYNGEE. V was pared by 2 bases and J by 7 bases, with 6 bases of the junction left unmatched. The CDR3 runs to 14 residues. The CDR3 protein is CASSVRTGKNTQYF. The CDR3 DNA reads TGTGCCAGCAGCGTCCGGACAGGGAAGAATACGCAGTATTTT. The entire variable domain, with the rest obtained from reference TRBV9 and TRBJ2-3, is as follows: DSGVTQTPKHLITATGQRVTLRCSPRSGDLSVYWYQQSLDQGLQFLIQYYNGEERAKGNILERFSAQQFPDLHSELNLSSLELGDSALYFCASSVRTGKNTQYFGPGTRLTVL.

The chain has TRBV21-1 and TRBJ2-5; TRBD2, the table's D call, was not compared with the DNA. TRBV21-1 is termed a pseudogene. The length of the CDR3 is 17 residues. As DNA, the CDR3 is TGTGCCAGCACCGACTTGGGGGGGTGCCATGCCCAAGAGACCCAGTACTTC. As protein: CASTDLGGCHAQETQYF.

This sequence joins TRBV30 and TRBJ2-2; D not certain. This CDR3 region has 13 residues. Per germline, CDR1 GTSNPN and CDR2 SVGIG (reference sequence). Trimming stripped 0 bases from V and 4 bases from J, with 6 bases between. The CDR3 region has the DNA TGTGCCTGGAGTGTAACAGTCACCGGGGAGCTGTTTTTT. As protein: CAWSVTVTGELFF.

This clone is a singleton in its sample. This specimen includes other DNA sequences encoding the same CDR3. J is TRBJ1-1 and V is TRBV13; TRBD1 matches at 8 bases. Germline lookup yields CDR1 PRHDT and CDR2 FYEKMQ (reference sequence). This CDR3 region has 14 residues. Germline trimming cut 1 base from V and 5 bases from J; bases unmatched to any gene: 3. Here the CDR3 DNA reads TGTGCCAGCAGCTTAGCAGGGGGCGGGACTGAAGCTTTCTTT. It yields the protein CASSLAGGGTEAFF.

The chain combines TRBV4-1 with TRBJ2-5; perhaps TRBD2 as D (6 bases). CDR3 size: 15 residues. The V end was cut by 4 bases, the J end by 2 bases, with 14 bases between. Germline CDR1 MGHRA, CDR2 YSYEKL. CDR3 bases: TGCGCCAGCAGCCCCGGCGCGGGGCAGCAAGAGACCCAGTACTTC. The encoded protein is CASSPGAGQQETQYF.

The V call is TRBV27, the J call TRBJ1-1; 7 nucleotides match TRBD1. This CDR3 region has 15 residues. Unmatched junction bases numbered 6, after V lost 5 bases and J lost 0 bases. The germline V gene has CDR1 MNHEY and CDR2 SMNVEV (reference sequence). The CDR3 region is CASSQITGVNTEAFF. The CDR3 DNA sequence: TGTGCCAGCAGTCAAATCACAGGGGTGAACACTGAAGCTTTCTTT.

CDR3 protein: CASSFFAGAVTGELFF. The DNA for the CDR3 is TGCGCCAGCAGCTTCTTCGCGGGGGCGGTCACCGGGGAGCTGTTTTTT. The V call is TRBV5-1, the J call TRBJ2-2, with D tentatively TRBD2 (7 bases). Germline lookup yields CDR1 SGHRS and CDR2 YFSETQ. V dropped 2 bases and J dropped 4 bases, with 15 bases sitting between them. The CDR3 is 16 residues long.

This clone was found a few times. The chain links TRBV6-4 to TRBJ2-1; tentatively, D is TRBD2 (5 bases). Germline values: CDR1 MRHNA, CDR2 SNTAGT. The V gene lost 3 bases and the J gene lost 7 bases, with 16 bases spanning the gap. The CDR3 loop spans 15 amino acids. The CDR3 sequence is CASSEAAAEGNEQFF. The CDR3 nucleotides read TGTGCCAGCAGTGAGGCAGCGGCCGAGGGTAATGAGCAGTTCTTC.

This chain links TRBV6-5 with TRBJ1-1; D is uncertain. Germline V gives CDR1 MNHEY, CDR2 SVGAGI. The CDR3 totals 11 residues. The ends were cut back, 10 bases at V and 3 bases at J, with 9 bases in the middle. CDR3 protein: CATTSDTEAFF. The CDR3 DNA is TGTGCCACCACGTCGGACACTGAAGCTTTCTTT.

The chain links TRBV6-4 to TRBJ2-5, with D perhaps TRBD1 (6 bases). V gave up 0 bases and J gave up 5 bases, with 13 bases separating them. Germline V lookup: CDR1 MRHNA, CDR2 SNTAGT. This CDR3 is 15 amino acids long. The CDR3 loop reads CASSDSPTGKETQYF. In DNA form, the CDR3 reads TGTGCCAGCAGTGACTCGCCTACAGGGAAGGAGACCCAGTACTTC.